A selection of T cell receptor beta chains follows, all from one sample in a study of spatial heterogeneity in lung cancer. TCRdb processed the 5' RACE reads anew with MiXCR; each CDR3 protein has one entry. The repertoire holds thousands of distinct CDR3 sequences, with about a fifth as singletons. The source was normal lung tissue next to the tumor, collected at surgery. These receptor sequences come from a female donor with early-stage non-small cell lung cancer. The CDR3 runs from the conserved cysteine through the conserved F or W. The D gene is left open where the match is weak. Part of the rows lack a size; the others show once, few, many or a class for expanded clones.

>TRBV3-1|TRBJ2-1|NA|medium-sized
TGTGCCAGCAGCCTGATTTACGCAGTGCAGTTCTTC
CASSLIYAVQFF
>TRBV14|TRBJ1-6|NA|medium-sized
TGTGCCAGCAGCCCCTGGGGCATCTCACCCCTCCACTTT
CASSPWGISPLHF
>TRBV20-1|TRBJ2-1|NA|large
TGCAGTGCTAGGGGGCAGCCTCCTCGGTACAATGAGCAGTTCTTC
CSARGQPPRYNEQFF
>TRBV7-2|TRBJ2-1|TRBD1|medium-sized
TGTGCCAGCAGCCAAGGGACAGGCCACTTCAATGAGCAGTTCTTC
CASSQGTGHFNEQFF
>TRBV24-1|TRBJ2-1|NA|many
TGTGCCACCAGTGATTTGGGCGTTCAGGATGAGCAGTTCTTC
CATSDLGVQDEQFF
>TRBV23-1|TRBJ2-3|TRBD1|NA
TGCGCCAGCAGTCAATCGGGGGACAGTTTCACAGATACGCAGTATTTT
CASSQSGDSFTDTQYF
>TRBV6-1|TRBJ2-5|NA|many
TGTGCCAGCAGCGGAAGAAAAGAGACCCAGTACTTC
CASSGRKETQYF
>TRBV4-3|TRBJ2-6|NA|once
TGCGCCAGCAGCCAAAGCCCCCGGATCTCTGGGGCCAACGTCCTGACTTTC
CASSQSPRISGANVLTF
>TRBV11-2|TRBJ2-7|NA|medium-sized
TGTGCCAGCAGCTTAATGGCTGGCTACGAGCAGTACTTC
CASSLMAGYEQYF
>TRBV2|TRBJ2-7|NA|many
TGTGCCAGCAGTGAGACCGGTATCTCCTACGAGCAGTACTTC
CASSETGISYEQYF
>TRBV5-6|TRBJ2-1|NA|many
TGTGCCAGCAGCTTGGCTAGCGTCTCCTACAATGAGCAGTTCTTC
CASSLASVSYNEQFF
>TRBV6-1|TRBJ2-7|NA|NA
TGTGCCAGCAGGGCCACGACCGTACAGGGTCTCTACGAGCAGTACTTC
CASRATTVQGLYEQYF
>TRBV9|TRBJ1-1|NA|NA
TGTGCCAGCAGCGTAGATTGGGGGTTGAGTGCTGAAGCTTTCTTT
CASSVDWGLSAEAFF
>TRBV6-6|TRBJ2-1|NA|many
TGTGCCAGCAGTTACTCGTCCGCGGGAATAGGCAATGAGCAGTTCTTC
CASSYSSAGIGNEQFF
>TRBV20-1|TRBJ1-1|NA|NA
TGCAGTGCTAGAAAAGCAACAGTGATGAACACTGAAGCTTTCTTT
CSARKATVMNTEAFF
>TRBV4-2|TRBJ2-1|TRBD2|NA
TGTGCCAGCAGCCGCTCTTTGAGCGGGGACAATGAGCAGTTCTTC
CASSRSLSGDNEQFF
>TRBV7-2|TRBJ2-4|NA|medium-sized
TGTGCCAGCAGCCCTTATGATTTAGGCAAAAACATTCAGTACTTC
CASSPYDLGKNIQYF
>TRBV9|TRBJ2-7|TRBD2|NA
TGTGCCAGCAGCGAGGGACTAGCGGGGGTCTACGAGCAGTACTTC
CASSEGLAGVYEQYF
>TRBV29-1|TRBJ2-5|NA|medium-sized
TGCAGCGTTGAACCGTACATCGCTAGCCAAGAGACCCAGTACTTC
CSVEPYIASQETQYF
>TRBV6-1|TRBJ2-1|NA|few
TGTGCCAGCACGGGGAACAATGAGCAGTTCTTC
CASTGNNEQFF
>TRBV19|TRBJ2-3|NA|NA
TGTGCCAGTAGTATCGAAAGGGGAGGAGATACGCAGTATTTT
CASSIERGGDTQYF
>TRBV10-3|TRBJ2-3|TRBD2|once
TGTGCCATCACCGGGACTAGCGGGGGTAAAGATACGCAGTATTTT
CAITGTSGGKDTQYF
>TRBV12-3/TRBV12-4|TRBJ2-6|NA|many
TGTGCCAGCAGTTTTTGGTTAGCTTCTGGGGCCAACGTCCTGACTTTC
CASSFWLASGANVLTF
>TRBV29-1|TRBJ2-2|TRBD1|medium-sized
TGCAGCGTCGGACAGGGGAGCACCGGGGAGCTGTTTTTT
CSVGQGSTGELFF
>TRBV20-1|TRBJ2-7|TRBD1|NA
TGCAGTGCTGCAGGGACAGCGAAGGGCTACGAGCAGTACTTC
CSAAGTAKGYEQYF
>TRBV7-3|TRBJ2-2|TRBD2|medium-sized
TGTGCCAGCACCCGGGGGGGAGAGGCCGGGGAGCTGTTTTTT
CASTRGGEAGELFF
>TRBV11-2|TRBJ2-1|TRBD2|many
TGTGCCAGCAGCAGTCTAGCGGGAGGCTCCTACAATGAGCAGTTCTTC
CASSSLAGGSYNEQFF
>TRBV6-5|TRBJ1-3|NA|NA
TGTGCCAGCAGTTACTCCAAGGACGGGACCTCTGGAAACACCATATATTTT
CASSYSKDGTSGNTIYF
>TRBV4-2|TRBJ1-1|TRBD1|medium-sized
TGTGCCAGCAGCCAAGATCCGGGACAGGGTGAAGCTTTCTTT
CASSQDPGQGEAFF
>TRBV29-1|TRBJ2-3|NA|many
TGCAGCGCCCTTAGAGATGAGACAGATACGCAGTATTTT
CSALRDETDTQYF
>TRBV7-6|TRBJ2-5|NA|many
TGTGCCAGCAGCTTGTCGGCGGGATGGCAAGAGACCCAGTACTTC
CASSLSAGWQETQYF
>TRBV7-2|TRBJ2-4|NA|many
TGTGCCAGCAGCGCGGGAGCCAAAAACATTCAGTACTTC
CASSAGAKNIQYF
>TRBV29-1|TRBJ2-1|NA|few
TGCAGCGTTATAGTCAGGCAGGGCGGCTACAATGAGCAGTTCTTC
CSVIVRQGGYNEQFF
>TRBV4-3|TRBJ1-5|NA|NA
TGCGCCAGCAGCCAAGGACAGTATAGCAATCAGCCCCAGCATTTT
CASSQGQYSNQPQHF
>TRBV7-6|TRBJ2-2|NA|NA
TGTGCCAGCAGCTTACTGAGGGCGGCGAACACCGGGGAGCTGTTTTTT
CASSLLRAANTGELFF
>TRBV20-1|TRBJ2-1|TRBD2|medium-sized
TGCAGTGCTAGTTGGAGCGGGAGTAGCTACAATGAGCAGTTCTTC
CSASWSGSSYNEQFF
>TRBV12-3/TRBV12-4|TRBJ2-1|TRBD2|NA
TGTGCCAGCAGTCAGACTAGCGGGGGACTATACAATGAGCAGTTCTTC
CASSQTSGGLYNEQFF
>TRBV12-3/TRBV12-4|TRBJ1-1|NA|medium-sized
TGTGCCAGCAGTTTAGCGAGAGGGGTTGGGACTGAAGCTTTCTTT
CASSLARGVGTEAFF
>TRBV5-4|TRBJ2-6|TRBD1|medium-sized
TGTGCCAGCAGCTCCGGGACAGGCTACTCTGGGGCCAACGTCCTGACTTTC
CASSSGTGYSGANVLTF
>TRBV6-2/TRBV6-3|TRBJ2-7|TRBD1|many
TGTGCCAGCAGTCACTTCACCGGGACAGGGTCCTCCTACGAGCAGTACTTC
CASSHFTGTGSSYEQYF
>TRBV10-3|TRBJ2-3|NA|few
TGTGCCATCAGCCGACGGGTCGGCACAGATACGCAGTATTTT
CAISRRVGTDTQYF
>TRBV20-1|TRBJ2-3|TRBD2|NA
TGCAGTGCTAACGCTCCGGGAGGGGGGCCGACAGATACGCAGTATTTT
CSANAPGGGPTDTQYF
>TRBV20-1|TRBJ2-3|TRBD1|medium-sized
TGCAGTGCTAGTGCGACAGGGCGCACAGATACGCAGTATTTT
CSASATGRTDTQYF
>TRBV6-4|TRBJ2-2|NA|medium-sized
TGTGCCAGCAATCCTAGCCCGGGGATCGGGGAGCTGTTTTTT
CASNPSPGIGELFF
>TRBV5-1|TRBJ2-1|TRBD1|medium-sized
TGCGCCAGCAGCTTGGGACAGGGTAACACCAATGAGCAGTTCTTC
CASSLGQGNTNEQFF